The rows below give T cell receptor beta chains drawn from one sample of a study of T cell responses to AZD1222 COVID-19 vaccine. Sequenced by immunoSEQ multiplex PCR; TCRdb stores in-frame clones only, minus some. Its clone listing holds about 140,000 clones. The sequenced sample consisted of peripheral blood. Receptor source: an adult in good health. The CDR3 runs from the conserved cysteine through the conserved F or W. D genes are given only for firm matches.

TRBV6-1	TRBJ1-2	.	TGTGCCAGCAGTGAACTGGGGGATAGTGGCTACACCTTC	CASSELGDSGYTF
TRBV9	TRBJ1-4	.	TGTGCCAGCAGCGTAGAGTCGGAGGGAAAACTGTTTTTT	CASSVESEGKLFF
TRBV28	TRBJ1-6	.	TGTGCCAGCAGTTTGGCGTCCAGTTCACCCCTCCACTTT	CASSLASSSPLHF
TRBV18	TRBJ1-3	TRBD1	TGTGCCAGCTCACCAACGGGACAGGGAGGTCCGGTGGACACCATATATTTT	CASSPTGQGGPVDTIYF
TRBV18	TRBJ1-3	TRBD1	TGTGCCAGCTTCGCATCAGGGGGCTCAAACACCATATATTTT	CASFASGGSNTIYF
TRBV2	TRBJ1-2	.	TGTGCCAGCAGCCTGGGTTGGCAGTCTGGCTACACCTTC	CASSLGWQSGYTF
TRBV27	TRBJ1-6	.	TGTGCCAGCAGTCTTGGACAGCATAATTCACCCCTCCACTTT	CASSLGQHNSPLHF
TRBV28	TRBJ2-7	TRBD1	TGTGCCAGCAGTTATACCGGGACAGGGTCCTACTACGAGCAGTACTTC	CASSYTGTGSYYEQYF
TRBV6-6	TRBJ2-5	TRBD2	TGTGCCAGCAGCCTAGCCGGGGGGTACCAAGAGACCCAGTACTTC	CASSLAGGYQETQYF
TRBV7-9	TRBJ1-6	.	TGTGCCAGCAGCTCCGTGGGGCCCCTCCACTTT	CASSSVGPLHF
TRBV27	TRBJ1-2	.	TGTGCCAGCAGTTTCGAGGGTGGGGGCTACACCTTC	CASSFEGGGYTF
TRBV28	TRBJ2-7	TRBD2	TGTGCCAGCACCGGGAGGGAGCAGTACTTC	CASTGREQYF
TRBV7-8	TRBJ2-7	.	TGTGCCAGCAGCTTAAGTAATGTTGGCTCCTACGAGCAGTACTTC	CASSLSNVGSYEQYF
TRBV5-4	TRBJ2-1	.	TGTGCCAGCAGCTTGGTGGGGAGGGGGGCGAACAATGAGCAGTTCTTC	CASSLVGRGANNEQFF
TRBV6-1	TRBJ1-1	.	TGTGCCAGCAGTGAAAGGGCAACAGAGAACACTGAAGCTTTCTTT	CASSERATENTEAFF
TRBV6-5	TRBJ1-5	.	TGTGCCAGCAGAGGACAGTTGAATCAGCCCCAGCATTTT	CASRGQLNQPQHF
TRBV19	TRBJ1-5	.	TGTGCCAGTACTGCCGGGGGCGGTGGGTATCAGCCCCAGCATTTT	CASTAGGGGYQPQHF
TRBV7-2	TRBJ2-3	.	TGTGCCAGCACCCCCGGCGCGGGGTTCACAGATACGCAGTATTTT	CASTPGAGFTDTQYF
TRBV19	TRBJ1-5	TRBD1	TGTGCCAGTAGTATTAAACAGGGGACACTCGGCAATCAGCCCCAGCATTTT	CASSIKQGTLGNQPQHF
TRBV5-1	TRBJ2-7	TRBD1	TGCGCCAGCAGCCTGCCGGGACAGGGGACCAACGAGCAGTACTTC	CASSLPGQGTNEQYF
TRBV30	TRBJ1-4	.	TGTGCCTGGGGAACGGGACAAGATAATGAAAAACTGTTTTTT	CAWGTGQDNEKLFF
TRBV6-5	TRBJ1-6	.	TGTGCCAGCAGTTACGGGCCACACGAATCAGGTTCACCCCTCCACTTT	CASSYGPHESGSPLHF
TRBV28	TRBJ2-1	TRBD2	TGTGCCAGCATAAAGCGGGGCACCTACAATGAGCAGTTCTTC	CASIKRGTYNEQFF
TRBV15	TRBJ1-1	.	TGTGCCACCAGCAGAGTAACCGGGACACCGAGTCCCACGTTT	CATSRVTGTPSPTF
TRBV3-1/TRBV3-2	TRBJ2-1	.	TGTGCCAGCAGCCAAGATTGGGCGGCGGGGGCATCGAATGAGCAGTTCTTC	CASSQDWAAGASNEQFF
TRBV4-2	TRBJ1-1	.	TGTGCCAGCAGCCGACCGCCGGGACGGTCACAGAACACTGAAGCTTTCTTT	CASSRPPGRSQNTEAFF
TRBV6-5	TRBJ1-6	.	TGTGCCAGCGGCCCTAGCAGCGTTTCACCCCTCCACTTT	CASGPSSVSPLHF
TRBV6-5	TRBJ1-5	.	TGTGCCAGCACCTCAACGGGGGGGGGACAGCCCCAGCATTTT	CASTSTGGGQPQHF
TRBV10-2	TRBJ1-2	TRBD1	TGCGCCAGCAGTCCGGGACAGGGGAGACCTAACTATGGCTACACCTTC	CASSPGQGRPNYGYTF
TRBV5-1	TRBJ2-3	TRBD2	TGCGCCAGCAGCTCTAGCGGGGGGGCCCCCCTTAGCACAGATACGCAGTATTTT	CASSSSGGAPLSTDTQYF
TRBV15	TRBJ1-5	TRBD1	TGTGCCACCAGCTGGACAGGGGGGACCAATCAGCCCCAGCATTTT	CATSWTGGTNQPQHF
TRBV2	TRBJ2-5	TRBD2	TGTGCCAGCGGGGGACTAGCCCTCTCAGAGACCCAGTACTTC	CASGGLALSETQYF
TRBV4-3	TRBJ2-3	TRBD2	TGCGCCAGCAGCCAACGTCGGGCGGGGGGGTTTCGAGGTGCAGATACGCAGTATTTT	CASSQRRAGGFRGADTQYF
TRBV11-2	TRBJ1-1	.	TGTGCCAGCAGCTTGGGGGACACGCCGAACACTGAAGCTTTCTTT	CASSLGDTPNTEAFF
TRBV4-3	TRBJ1-4	.	TGCGCCAGCAGCCAAGTTGGGATAACTAATGAAAAACTGTTTTTT	CASSQVGITNEKLFF
TRBV6-5	TRBJ2-7	.	TGTGCCAGCACTCAAGGGATCCACTACGAGCAGTACTTC	CASTQGIHYEQYF
TRBV5-6	TRBJ2-2	.	TGTGCCAGCAGCCCGGCCGGAGGGGTTCCCGGGGAGCTGTTTTTT	CASSPAGGVPGELFF
TRBV6-2/TRBV6-3	TRBJ1-5	.	TGTGCCAGCAGTATAGCGACAGGCGGTCAGCCCCAGCATTTT	CASSIATGGQPQHF
TRBV3-1/TRBV3-2	TRBJ2-7	.	TGTGCCAGCAGCCCCTCCCTGAGCGGCCACGAGCAGTACTTC	CASSPSLSGHEQYF
TRBV18	TRBJ1-1	.	TGTGCCAGCTCCGCGATTGGCACTGAAGCTTTCTTT	CASSAIGTEAFF
TRBV12-3/TRBV12-4	TRBJ2-7	.	TGTGCCAGCAGCCCGGGATACTCCTACGAGCAGTACTTC	CASSPGYSYEQYF
TRBV20-1	TRBJ2-2	.	TGCAGTGCTAGTAGAGTGGACAGAAACACCGGGGAGCTGTTTTTT	CSASRVDRNTGELFF